The rows below give T cell receptor beta chains drawn from one sample of a study of identifying expanded T cells in peripheral blood. Libraries were prepared by immunoSEQ multiplex PCR; TCRdb keeps only in-frame clonotypes and omits some of them. The sample lists some 100,000 clones; approximately 89% were seen once. Source material: blood. The receptor source for this set is a person aged 18-70 years in good health. Both conserved end residues are part of each CDR3. Fields, in order: J gene, V gene, clone size, D gene, CDR3 DNA, CDR3 protein. The D gene is left open where the match is weak. For some rows the clone size is stated as once, few or many, or as a class when expanded; others skip it.

>TRBJ2-2|TRBV19|.|.
TGTGCCAGTAGAATGGACAGCAACACCGGGGAGCTGTTTTTT
CASRMDSNTGELFF
>TRBJ2-7|TRBV30|few|.
TGTGCCTGGAGCCAGTCCTACGAGCAGTACTTC
CAWSQSYEQYF
>TRBJ2-1|TRBV23-1|once|.
TGCGCCAGCAGTCAATCCCGTGGGGGGATCGGCAATGAGCAGTTCTTC
CASSQSRGGIGNEQFF
>TRBJ1-1|TRBV11-2|.|.
TGTGCCAGCAGCTTAGCAGGGACTAACGCGGCTTTCTTT
CASSLAGTNAAFF
>TRBJ2-7|TRBV5-1|once|.
TGCGCCAGCAGCTTGGCCGGGACGGTTAACGAGCAGTACTTC
CASSLAGTVNEQYF
>TRBJ2-3|TRBV9|.|.
TGTGCCAGCAGCGTAGCCCCCAGAACGGCAGATACGCAGTATTTT
CASSVAPRTADTQYF
>TRBJ1-2|TRBV30|few|TRBD1
TGTGCCTGGAGCCCGGGACAGGGGATGGAGGGCTACACCTTC
CAWSPGQGMEGYTF
>TRBJ1-3|TRBV6-5|.|.
TGTGCCAGCAGTTACTCGATACCAGGCACTGGAAACACCATATATTTT
CASSYSIPGTGNTIYF
>TRBJ2-5|TRBV4-3|.|.
TGCGCCAGCAGCCAGGGGCGTAGAGAGACCCAGTACTTC
CASSQGRRETQYF
>TRBJ2-2|TRBV19|.|TRBD2
TGTGCCAGTAGTAAAAGCGGGGGAACGAACACCGGGGAGCTGTTTTTT
CASSKSGGTNTGELFF
>TRBJ2-2|TRBV6-1|.|.
TGTGCCGGCGAGAAAACAGGGACCGGGGAGCTGTTTTTT
CAGEKTGTGELFF
>TRBJ2-7|TRBV2|.|.
TGTGCCAGCGGAAAGTTTTCCTACGAGCAGTACTTC
CASGKFSYEQYF
>TRBJ1-2|TRBV19|.|.
TGTGCCAGTAGTATACCTTTGGGCGCTCCAAACTATGGCTACACCTTC
CASSIPLGAPNYGYTF
>TRBJ1-1|TRBV30|.|.
TGTGCCTGGAGTGTATCGGGGAGGGCGGAAGCTTTCTTT
CAWSVSGRAEAFF
>TRBJ1-6|TRBV6-6|.|.
TGTGCCAGCAGGGCAACAGCGTATAATTCACCCCTCCACTTT
CASRATAYNSPLHF
>TRBJ2-3|TRBV7-3|.|.
TGTGCCAGCAGCTTAGTAGGGGGGAAAACAGATACGCAGTATTTT
CASSLVGGKTDTQYF
>TRBJ2-3|TRBV4-1|.|TRBD2
TGCGCCAGCAGCCTAGCGGGGGATGCAGATACGCAGTATTTT
CASSLAGDADTQYF
>TRBJ1-6|TRBV30|.|.
TGTGCCTCCACAAGAGAGAGCTCCTATAATTCACCCCTCCACTTT
CASTRESSYNSPLHF
>TRBJ2-7|TRBV14|.|.
TGTGCCAGCAGCCAATTAACCTACGAGCAGTACTTC
CASSQLTYEQYF
>TRBJ1-1|TRBV18|.|.
TGTGCCAGCTCACCCGGGGAGGACACTGAAGCTTTCTTT
CASSPGEDTEAFF
>TRBJ2-7|TRBV5-5|once|.
TGTGCCAGCAGCTTAGGGGCGGGCGCAGTCTACGAGCAGTACTTC
CASSLGAGAVYEQYF
>TRBJ1-2|TRBV2|.|.
TGTGCCAGCAGGAGACAGTCACTCTTCTATGGCTACACCTTC
CASRRQSLFYGYTF
>TRBJ1-1|TRBV18|.|TRBD1
TGTGCCAGCTCACCGAGACAGGGGGACACTGAAGCTTTCTTT
CASSPRQGDTEAFF
>TRBJ1-1|TRBV29-1|.|.
TGCAGCGGACACACGGGAACTGAAGCTTTCTTT
CSGHTGTEAFF
>TRBJ1-2|TRBV5-5|.|.
TGTGCCAGCAGCCTGACCACCTTGTACACCTTC
CASSLTTLYTF
>TRBJ1-1|TRBV29-1|.|.
TGCAGCGCTACGACAGTTGGGGGCACTGAAGCTTTCTTT
CSATTVGGTEAFF
>TRBJ2-5|TRBV27|few|.
TGTGCCAGCAGTTCCTCCGGGGGAAAGACCCAGTACTTC
CASSSSGGKTQYF
>TRBJ2-3|TRBV7-9|.|TRBD2
TGTGCCAGCAGCTTCACTAGCGGGAGGAGTTCGGATACGCAGTATTTT
CASSFTSGRSSDTQYF
>TRBJ1-3|TRBV6-1|.|TRBD1
TGTGCCAGCAGTGAACACATGGGACAGGCTGGAAACACCATATATTTT
CASSEHMGQAGNTIYF
>TRBJ1-4|TRBV11-2|once|.
TGTGCCAGCAGCCGGGGATTGGTAGCTGAAAAACTGTTTTTT
CASSRGLVAEKLFF
>TRBJ1-2|TRBV5-6|.|.
TGTGCCAGCAGCCCTCAGGGCTATGGCTACACCTTC
CASSPQGYGYTF
>TRBJ1-2|TRBV6-5|.|.
TGTGCCAGCACTACAGCCACCAACTATGGCTACACCTTC
CASTTATNYGYTF
>TRBJ2-6|TRBV7-3|.|TRBD1
TGTGCCAGCAGCCCCGGACAGGGGGCGACAGGGGCCAACGTCCTGACTTTC
CASSPGQGATGANVLTF
>TRBJ2-1|TRBV11-1|.|TRBD2
TGTGCCAGCAGCTTCGGACTAGCGACCTACAATGAGCAGTTCTTC
CASSFGLATYNEQFF
>TRBJ1-1|TRBV29-1|.|TRBD1
TGCAGCGCCCCAGACAGGGTTGAGGCTGAAGCTTTCTTT
CSAPDRVEAEAFF
>TRBJ1-1|TRBV6-5|once|.
TGTGCCAGCAATTTTGGCAGCCTGAACACTGAAGCTTTCTTT
CASNFGSLNTEAFF
>TRBJ1-5|TRBV7-2|few|.
TGTGCCAGCAGCTTCGGGGATTATCAGCCCCAGCATTTT
CASSFGDYQPQHF
>TRBJ2-3|TRBV6-5|.|.
TGTGCCAGCAGCACCGTCGGCCTAACCACAGATACGCAGTATTTT
CASSTVGLTTDTQYF
>TRBJ2-1|TRBV2|.|.
TGTGCCAGCTCACCAGCCAATGAGCAGTTCTTC
CASSPANEQFF
>TRBJ1-5|TRBV27|few|.
TGTGCCAGCAGCCCCGAAGATAGCAATCAGCCCCAGCATTTT
CASSPEDSNQPQHF
>TRBJ1-2|TRBV5-1|.|TRBD1
TGCGCCAGCAGCTGGGACAGGGAAAGACGAGGTCAGGATGGCTACACCTTC
CASSWDRERRGQDGYTF
>TRBJ1-5|TRBV27|.|.
TGTGCCAGCAAGAGTTTAGAGGGGTGGACACAGCCCCAGCATTTT
CASKSLEGWTQPQHF
>TRBJ1-2|TRBV29-1|.|.
TGCAGCGTTGTTTCCCAGGTCTATGGCTACACCTTC
CSVVSQVYGYTF
>TRBJ2-7|TRBV14|.|.
TGTGCCAGCAGCCAAGCCCAGGGGAAGCAGTACTTC
CASSQAQGKQYF
>TRBJ1-5|TRBV27|.|.
TGTGCCAGCAGTTTCGCCGGGACGAGCAATCAGCCCCAGCATTTT
CASSFAGTSNQPQHF
>TRBJ1-2|TRBV5-4|.|TRBD1
TGTGCCAGCAGCTCCACCGGGACAGCTAACTATGGCTACACCTTC
CASSSTGTANYGYTF
>TRBJ2-7|TRBV15|once|.
TGTGCCACCAGCAGGGGACACTCCTACGAGCAGTACTTC
CATSRGHSYEQYF
>TRBJ2-7|TRBV5-5|.|TRBD1
TGTGCCAGCAGCTTGGGAATTGGGACAGGGAACTACGAGCAGTACTTC
CASSLGIGTGNYEQYF
>TRBJ2-7|TRBV9|few|.
TGTGCCAGCAGCCCCCTGGGGGTTGGGGCCCACGAGCAGTACTTC
CASSPLGVGAHEQYF
>TRBJ1-5|TRBV27|.|.
TGTGCCAGCAGTTTTCAGGGGAGGAACAATCAGCCCCAGCATTTT
CASSFQGRNNQPQHF
>TRBJ1-1|TRBV5-5|few|.
TGTGCCAGCAGCTCGGGAGGGAGGGCTGAAGCTTTCTTT
CASSSGGRAEAFF
>TRBJ2-5|TRBV30|.|.
TGTGCCTGGAGTTCGGACGGTGAAGAGACCCAGTACTTC
CAWSSDGEETQYF